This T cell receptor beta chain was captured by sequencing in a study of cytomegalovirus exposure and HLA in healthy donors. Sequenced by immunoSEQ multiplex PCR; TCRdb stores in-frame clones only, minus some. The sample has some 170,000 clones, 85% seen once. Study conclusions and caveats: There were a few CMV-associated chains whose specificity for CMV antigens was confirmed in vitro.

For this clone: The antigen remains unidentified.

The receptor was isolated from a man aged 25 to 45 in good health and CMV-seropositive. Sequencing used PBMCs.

The CDR3 DNA follows: TGTGCCAGCAGCTCCAGTCTCTCTAGCACAGATACGCAGTATTTT. Translating gives CASSSSLSSTDTQYF. V gene TRBV7-2 combines with J gene TRBJ2-3; D gene uncertain. V was clipped by 4 bases and J by 0 bases, with 11 bases between them. Germline V lookup: CDR1 SGHTA, CDR2 FQGNSA. The CDR3 contains 15 residues.